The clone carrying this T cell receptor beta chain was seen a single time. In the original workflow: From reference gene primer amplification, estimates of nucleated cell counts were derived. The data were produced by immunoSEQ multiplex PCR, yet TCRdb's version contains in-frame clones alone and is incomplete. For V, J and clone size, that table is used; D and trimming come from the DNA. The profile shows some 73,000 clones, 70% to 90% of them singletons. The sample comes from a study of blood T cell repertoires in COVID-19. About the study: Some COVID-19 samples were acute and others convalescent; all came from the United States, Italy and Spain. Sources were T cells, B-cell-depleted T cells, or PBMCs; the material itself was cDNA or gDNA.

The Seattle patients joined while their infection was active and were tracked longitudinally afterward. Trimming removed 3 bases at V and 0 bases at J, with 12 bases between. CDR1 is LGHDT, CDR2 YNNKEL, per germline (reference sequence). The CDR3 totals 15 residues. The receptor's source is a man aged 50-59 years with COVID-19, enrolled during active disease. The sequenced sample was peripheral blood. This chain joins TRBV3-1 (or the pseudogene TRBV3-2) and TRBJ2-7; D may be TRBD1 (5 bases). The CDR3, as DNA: TGTGCCAGCAGCCAGGGGCGGTCCTCCTCCTACGAGCAGTACTTC. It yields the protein CASSQGRSSSYEQYF.